The subject of this entry is one T cell receptor beta chain. The table came from immunoSEQ multiplex PCR; TCRdb's copy has only in-frame clones and leaves some out. The sample consists of about 120,000 clones, about 85% of them appearing once. The data derive from a study of blood T cell repertoires in COVID-19. The wider study: The samples span acute and convalescent COVID-19 from the United States, Italy and Spain. The analysed material was cDNA or gDNA that came from T cells, B-cell-depleted T cells, or PBMCs.

The clonotype was recovered from a woman of 80 years or more with acute or convalescent COVID-19. Sequenced input: peripheral blood.

In nucleotides, the CDR3 is TGCAGCGTTGAAGGTCGGCAGGGAACTGAAGCTTTCTTT. Translating gives CSVEGRQGTEAFF. The gene calls are TRBV29-1 and TRBJ1-1; D perhaps matches TRBD1 (5 bases). V gave up 1 base and J gave up 5 bases, with 11 bases separating them. The CDR3 extends over 13 amino acids. CDR1 and CDR2 from the germline V gene are SQVTM and ANQGSEA.